The 2 T cell receptor beta chains presented below share a single source sample, sequenced in a study of shared clonotypes between healthy human individuals. The table came from immunoSEQ multiplex PCR; TCRdb's copy has only in-frame clones and leaves some out. The profile shows around 940,000 clones, about 80% of them singletons. Specimen: memory CD4+ T cells sorted from blood. Subset: CD45RA-negative fraction. These receptors originate from a young man in good health.

V is TRBV19 and J is TRBJ1-1; D not resolved. The CDR3 extends over 14 amino acids. V was shortened by 4 bases and J by 4 bases, with 13 bases between the two germline ends. Looked up from germline, CDR1 is LNHDA and CDR2 is SQIVND (reference sequence). The CDR3 loop is CASSTPGVVTEAFF. CDR3 sequence (DNA): TGTGCCAGTAGTACCCCCGGGGTGGTCACTGAAGCTTTCTTT.

The chain links TRBV29-1 to TRBJ1-1; 7 nucleotides align to TRBD1. In germline, CDR1 is SQVTM, CDR2 ANQGSEA. The CDR3 has 14 residues. V shed 7 bases and J 0 bases; nucleotides not matched to a gene: 8. This CDR3 reads CSAIKGAVNTEAFF. CDR3 nucleotides: TGCAGCGCCATAAAGGGGGCGGTGAACACTGAAGCTTTCTTT.